These 20 T cell receptor beta chains were sequenced from one sample in a study of blood T cell repertoires in COVID-19. Clones were read by immunoSEQ multiplex PCR, and TCRdb kept only the in-frame ones, dropping some. The repertoire holds about 120,000 clones, with approximately 87% as singletons. The specimen sequenced was peripheral blood. The receptor set was obtained from a woman between 50 and 59 years old with acute or convalescent COVID-19.

This chain joins TRBV5-1 and TRBJ2-5, with D maybe TRBD2 (5 bases). The germline V gene encodes CDR1 SGHRS and CDR2 YFSETQ. Trimming stripped 2 bases from V and 5 bases from J, with 13 bases between. The CDR3 totals 14 residues. The CDR3 region has the DNA TGCGCCAGCAGCTTCGGGGAGACGGGGGAGACCCAGTACTTC. Translated, it gives CASSFGETGETQYF.

The rearrangement links TRBV11-2 to TRBJ1-4; D might be TRBD1 (6 bases). Germline CDR1 is SGHAT and CDR2 is FQNNGV. This CDR3 region has 15 residues. Trimming took 5 bases from V and 2 from J, leaving 12 bases between them. CDR3: CASSPIGQTNEKLFF. The CDR3 DNA follows: TGTGCCAGCAGCCCGATTGGACAGACTAATGAAAAACTGTTTTTT.

This clone was detected only once. The V and J genes are TRBV7-9 and TRBJ2-7; D possibly corresponds to TRBD2 (5 bases). The CDR3 runs 14 residues. Germline V gene sequence: CDR1 SEHNR, CDR2 FQNEAQ (reference sequence). V lost 10 bases, J lost 4 bases, and 20 bases lay in between. The CDR3 spells CATSHGPGTYEQYF. The CDR3 nucleotides are TGTGCCACCTCCCACGGTCCGGGAACTTACGAGCAGTACTTC.

The chain links TRBV18 to TRBJ1-2; maybe TRBD1 (5 bases). The V end lost 3 bases, the J end lost 5 bases, and 13 bases lay between the germline ends. The germline V gene has CDR1 KGHSH and CDR2 LQKENI. This CDR3 comprises 14 residues. CDR3 in amino acids: CASSPEGRQYGYTF. DNA of the CDR3: TGTGCCAGCTCACCGGAGGGACGGCAATATGGCTACACCTTC.

In its sample, this clone was seen many times. The chain joins TRBV11-2 to TRBJ1-1, with D possibly being TRBD1 (6 bases). Germline values: CDR1 SGHAT, CDR2 FQNNGV. V was pared by 11 bases and J by 1 base, with 14 bases between. The length of the CDR3 is 13 residues. The DNA of the CDR3 is TGTGCCGCTGTCTCAGGGGAGAACACTGAAGCTTTCTTT. It encodes CAAVSGENTEAFF.

The chain couples TRBV10-1 to TRBJ1-2; perhaps TRBD1 as D (5 bases). Per germline, CDR1 WNHNN and CDR2 SYGVQD (reference sequence). This CDR3 spans 13 amino acids. The V end was cut by 5 bases, the J end by 1 base, with 8 bases between. For the CDR3, the DNA is TGCGCCAGCAGTCCCCAGGGTAACTATGGCTACACCTTC. Protein: CASSPQGNYGYTF.

V is TRBV2 and J is TRBJ2-1, with D maybe TRBD2 (5 bases). The V gene's germline CDR1 is SNHLY and CDR2 FYNNEI. The CDR3 is 13 amino acids. V was pared by 4 bases and J by 13 bases, with 17 bases between. The CDR3 loop is CASSVGGAVFQFF. The CDR3, as DNA: TGTGCCAGCAGTGTAGGCGGAGCGGTCTTTCAGTTCTTC.

V is TRBV7-3 and J is TRBJ1-4, with TRBD1 matching 7 bases. V shed 6 bases and J 0 bases; nucleotides not matched to a gene: 10. This CDR3 has 17 amino acids. Germline loops: CDR1 SGHTA, CDR2 FQGTGA. This CDR3 is CASRRDRDYATNEKLFF. DNA for the CDR3: TGTGCCAGCAGGCGTGACAGGGATTATGCAACTAATGAAAAACTGTTTTTT.

The chain is built from TRBV7-2 and TRBJ1-2; D ambiguous. Per the germline V gene, CDR1 is SGHTA and CDR2 is FQGNSA. The CDR3 has 15 amino acids. V was shortened by 4 bases and J by 6 bases, with 18 bases between the two germline ends. Here the CDR3 DNA reads TGTGCCAGCAGCTCCCCCCAGGAAGGGAGGGATGGCTACACCTTC. Translation gives CASSSPQEGRDGYTF.

This clone showed up just once. V and J are TRBV19 and TRBJ1-4; 7 bases map to TRBD1. The CDR3 sequence is 14 residues long. After removal of 4 bases from V and 3 bases from J, the junction contained 2 bases not matched to a gene. Germline CDR1 reads LNHDA; CDR2 reads SQIVND (reference sequence). Here the CDR3 DNA reads TGTGCCAGTAGTACCGACAGGGCTAATGAAAAACTGTTTTTT. Translating it yields CASSTDRANEKLFF.

The chain couples TRBV27 to TRBJ1-1; 8 nucleotides align to TRBD1. V was clipped by 6 bases and J by 3 bases; unmatched bases: 9. From germline, CDR1 is MNHEY and CDR2 SMNVEV (reference sequence). The CDR3 spans 15 residues. This chain's CDR3 is CASRRQGRRDTEAFF. In DNA form, the CDR3 reads TGTGCCAGCAGGCGACAGGGGAGGAGGGACACTGAAGCTTTCTTT.

J is TRBJ1-2 and V is TRBV7-2; 7 bases agree with TRBD1. The CDR3 length is 13 residues. Germline trimming cut 3 bases from V and 5 bases from J; bases unmatched to any gene: 3. Germline CDR1 and CDR2: SGHTA and FQGNSA. The CDR3 spells CASSLGTEYGYTF. The CDR3 DNA sequence: TGTGCCAGCAGCTTGGGGACAGAGTATGGCTACACCTTC.

The chain is built from TRBV4-1 and TRBJ1-3; tentative D call: TRBD1 (5 bases). Germline CDR1 is MGHRA and CDR2 is YSYEKL. V was pared by 4 bases and J by 1 base, with 11 bases between. The CDR3 totals 15 residues. The CDR3 loop reads CASSLIGGSGNTIYF. CDR3 in DNA: TGCGCCAGCAGCCTCATCGGGGGGTCTGGAAACACCATATATTTT.

The rearrangement joins TRBV30 to TRBJ1-1; TRBD1 aligns across 11 bases. This CDR3 region has 13 residues. From germline, CDR1 is GTSNPN and CDR2 SVGIG (reference sequence). The V and J ends lost 1 base and 7 bases, in that order; junction bases with no gene match: 2. CDR3 residues: CAWSAGTGGEAFF. The CDR3 DNA reads as TGTGCCTGGAGTGCCGGGACAGGGGGTGAAGCTTTCTTT.

The V gene is TRBV7-9, the J gene TRBJ2-5, with D hard to call. CDR1 and CDR2 from the germline V gene are SEHNR and FQNEAQ (reference sequence). The CDR3 is 12 amino acids. V lost 10 bases, J lost 2 bases, and 11 bases lay in between. The CDR3 nucleotides are TGTGCCATTCCACTCGGTCAAGAGACCCAGTACTTC. Translation: CAIPLGQETQYF.

J is TRBJ2-3 and V is TRBV11-2, with D maybe TRBD1 (6 bases). The germline CDR1 and CDR2 sequences are SGHAT and FQNNGV. The CDR3 is made up of 15 amino acids. V was pared by 6 bases and J by 0 bases, with 13 bases between. CDR3 sequence (DNA): TGTGCCAGCAGTCCAGGACAGCCTAGCACAGATACGCAGTATTTT. Translation gives CASSPGQPSTDTQYF.

The V call is TRBV9, the J call TRBJ2-1, with D perhaps TRBD2 (5 bases). Germline V gene data show CDR1 as SGDLS and CDR2 as YYNGEE. V shed 6 bases and J shed 0 bases, with 13 bases lying between them. The CDR3 consists of 15 residues. The CDR3 sequence: CASTETDYSYNEQFF. The DNA of the CDR3 is TGTGCCAGCACCGAAACAGACTACTCCTACAATGAGCAGTTCTTC.

The genes are TRBV2 and TRBJ1-1, with TRBD1 matching over 11 bases. Germline loops: CDR1 SNHLY, CDR2 FYNNEI. The CDR3 loop spans 15 amino acids. V dropped 6 bases and J dropped 6; count of bases not matched to a gene: 9. The CDR3 loop is CASRIGTGGTAEAFF. The CDR3 DNA follows: TGTGCCAGCAGAATCGGGACAGGGGGTACGGCTGAAGCTTTCTTT.

V usage is TRBV3-1 (or the pseudogene TRBV3-2) and J usage is TRBJ2-7; perhaps TRBD2 as D (5 bases). The CDR3 has 13 residues. CDR1 LGHDT and CDR2 YNNKEL come from the germline V gene (reference sequence). Trimming pared 7 bases from V and 4 bases from J, leaving 14 bases between. The CDR3 sequence: CASTFPRGYEQYF. The CDR3 DNA is TGTGCCAGCACCTTCCCCCGGGGATACGAGCAGTACTTC.

The gene calls are TRBV5-1 and TRBJ2-2; 14 bases are shared with TRBD2. This CDR3 contains 17 residues. Unmatched junction bases numbered 6, after V lost 6 bases and J lost 2 bases. Germline V CDR1 and CDR2: SGHRS, YFSETQ. In DNA, the CDR3 is TGCGCCAGCAAACCGGGACTAGCGGGAGTAAACACCGGGGAGCTGTTTTTT. Its translation: CASKPGLAGVNTGELFF.